This T cell receptor (beta chain) emerged from a study of CD8 T cells in Susac syndrome. The CDR3 loop spans 13 amino acids. V was cut by 8 bases and J by 9 bases, with 20 bases left in between. The germline CDR1 and CDR2 sequences are SQVTM and ANQGSEA. TCR beta sequencing was performed on blood CD8+ and CD4+ T cells. In the multiple sclerosis control group, patients were treatment-naive and had stable or active relapsing-remitting disease. Purification of the CD8+ and CD4+ T cells relied on negative isolation, and TEMRA cells underwent FACS enrichment. Reverse transcription of about 0.45 to 1 ug RNA was carried out with random hexamers. It was immunoSEQ multiplex PCR that amplified TCR beta CDR3 across 54 Vbeta and 13 Jbeta. Using its own MiXCR run on the immunoSEQ multiplex PCR reads, TCRdb lists one record per CDR3 protein. The sample holds over 350,000 distinct CDR3 sequences, approximately 89% seen once.

Material: CD8+ T cells from PBMCs. This sequence joins TRBV29-1 and TRBJ2-1, with a weak D call TRBD2 (6 bases). The receptor's source is a human donor with multiple sclerosis. This CDR3 is CSLRASESIEQFF. For the CDR3, the DNA is TGCAGCCTGAGGGCTAGCGAGAGTATTGAGCAGTTCTTC.